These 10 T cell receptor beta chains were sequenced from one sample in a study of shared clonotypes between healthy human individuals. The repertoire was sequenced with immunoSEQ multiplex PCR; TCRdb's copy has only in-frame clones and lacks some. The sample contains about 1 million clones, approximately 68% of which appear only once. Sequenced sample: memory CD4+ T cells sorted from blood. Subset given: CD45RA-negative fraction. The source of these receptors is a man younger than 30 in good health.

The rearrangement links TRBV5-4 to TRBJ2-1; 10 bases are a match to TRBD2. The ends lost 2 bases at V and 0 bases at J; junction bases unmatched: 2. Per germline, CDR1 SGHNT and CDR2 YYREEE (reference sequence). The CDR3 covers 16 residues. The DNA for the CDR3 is TGTGCCAGCAGCTTTCCTAGCGGGAGCTCCTACAATGAGCAGTTCTTC. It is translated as CASSFPSGSSYNEQFF.

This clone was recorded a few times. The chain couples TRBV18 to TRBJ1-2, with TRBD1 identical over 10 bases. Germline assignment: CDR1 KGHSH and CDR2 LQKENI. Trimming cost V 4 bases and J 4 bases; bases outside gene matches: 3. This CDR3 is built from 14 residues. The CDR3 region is CASSRDRGPYGYTF. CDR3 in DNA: TGTGCCAGCTCACGGGACAGGGGTCCCTATGGCTACACCTTC.

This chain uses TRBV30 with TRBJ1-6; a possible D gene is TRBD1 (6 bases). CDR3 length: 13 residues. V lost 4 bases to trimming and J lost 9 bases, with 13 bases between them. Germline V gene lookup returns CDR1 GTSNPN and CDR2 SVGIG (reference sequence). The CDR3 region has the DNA TGTGCCTGGATGACAGGAATGGGTTCACCCCTCCACTTT. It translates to CAWMTGMGSPLHF.

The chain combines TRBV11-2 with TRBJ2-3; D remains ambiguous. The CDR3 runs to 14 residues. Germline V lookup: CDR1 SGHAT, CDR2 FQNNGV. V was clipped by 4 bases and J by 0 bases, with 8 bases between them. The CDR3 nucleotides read TGTGCCAGCAGCTCCGCGGCTAGCACAGATACGCAGTATTTT. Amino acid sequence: CASSSAASTDTQYF.

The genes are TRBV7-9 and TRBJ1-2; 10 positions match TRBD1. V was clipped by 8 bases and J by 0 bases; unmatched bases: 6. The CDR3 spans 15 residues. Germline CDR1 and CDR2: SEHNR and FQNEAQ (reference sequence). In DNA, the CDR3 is TGTGCCAGCTTATTGACAGGGGGCGCTAACTATGGCTACACCTTC. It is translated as CASLLTGGANYGYTF.

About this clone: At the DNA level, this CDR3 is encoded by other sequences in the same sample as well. The CDR3 is CASRRGADTQYF. The DNA of the CDR3 is TGTGCCAGCAGGAGAGGGGCAGATACGCAGTATTTT. The genes are TRBV2 and TRBJ2-3; TRBD1 or TRBD2 may be the D gene (5 bases each). Deletions cut 6 bases from V and 4 bases from J, with 8 bases between. Germline CDR1 reads SNHLY; CDR2 reads FYNNEI. The CDR3 is 12 amino acids.

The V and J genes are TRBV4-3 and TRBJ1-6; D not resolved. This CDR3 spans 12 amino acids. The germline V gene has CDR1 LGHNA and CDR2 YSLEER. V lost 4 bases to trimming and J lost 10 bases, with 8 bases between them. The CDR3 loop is CASSRGGSPLHF. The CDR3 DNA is TGCGCCAGCAGCCGGGGTGGGTCACCCCTCCACTTT.

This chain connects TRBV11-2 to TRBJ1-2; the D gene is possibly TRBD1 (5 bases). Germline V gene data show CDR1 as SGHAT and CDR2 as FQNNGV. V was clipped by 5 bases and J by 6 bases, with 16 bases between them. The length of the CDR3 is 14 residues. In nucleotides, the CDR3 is TGTGCCAGCAGCCCCATTGGGGCGAGCGATGGCTACACCTTC. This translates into CASSPIGASDGYTF. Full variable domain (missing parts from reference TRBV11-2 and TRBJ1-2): EAGVAQSPRYKIIEKRQSVAFWCNPISGHATLYWYQQILGQGPKLLIQFQNNGVVDDSQLPKDRFSAERLKGVDSTLKIQPAKLEDSAVYLCASSPIGASDGYTFGSGTRLTVV.

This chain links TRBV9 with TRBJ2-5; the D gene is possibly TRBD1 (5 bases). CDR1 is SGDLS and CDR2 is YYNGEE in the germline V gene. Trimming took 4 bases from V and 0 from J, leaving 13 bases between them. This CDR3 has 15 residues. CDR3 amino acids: CASSSGPGYQETQYF. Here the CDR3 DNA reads TGTGCCAGCAGCTCCGGTCCAGGGTACCAAGAGACCCAGTACTTC. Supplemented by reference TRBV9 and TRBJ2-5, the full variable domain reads DSGVTQTPKHLITATGQRVTLRCSPRSGDLSVYWYQQSLDQGLQFLIQYYNGEERAKGNILERFSAQQFPDLHSELNLSSLELGDSALYFCASSSGPGYQETQYFGPGTRLLVL.

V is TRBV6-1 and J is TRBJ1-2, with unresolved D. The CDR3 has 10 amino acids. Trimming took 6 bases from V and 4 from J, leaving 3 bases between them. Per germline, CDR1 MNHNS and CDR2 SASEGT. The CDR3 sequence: CASRGYGYTF. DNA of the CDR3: TGTGCCAGCAGGGGCTATGGCTACACCTTC.